This note documents a single TCR beta chain sequence. This sample was taken from a study of blood T cells in healthy people across ages. Using a J-beta primer mix together with a sample-barcoded 5' primer, a second PCR was run for about 7 to 12 cycles. TCRdb itself ran the 5' RACE reads through MiXCR, one entry per CDR3 protein. The sample shows roughly 680,000 distinct CDR3 sequences, about 51% of them seen only once. Healthy Caucasian individuals from Russia aged 6 to 90 served as donors. CDR1 and CDR2 from the germline V gene are SGHRS and YFSETQ. The CDR3 is made up of 15 amino acids. Trimming left V 2 bases short and J 0 bases short, with 8 bases between.

The TCR was taken from an elderly woman in good health. This sequence joins TRBV5-1 and TRBJ2-2; no clear D. Sequenced sample: blood. The CDR3 is CASSFEGANTGELFF. The DNA for the CDR3 is TGCGCCAGCAGCTTTGAAGGAGCGAACACCGGGGAGCTGTTTTTT. Together with reference TRBV5-1 and TRBJ2-2, the CDR3 gives the full variable domain: KAGVTQTPRYLIKTRGQQVTLSCSPISGHRSVSWYQQTPGQGLQFLFEYFSETQRNKGNFPGRFSGRQFSNSRSEMNVSTLELGDSALYLCASSFEGANTGELFFGEGSRLTVL.